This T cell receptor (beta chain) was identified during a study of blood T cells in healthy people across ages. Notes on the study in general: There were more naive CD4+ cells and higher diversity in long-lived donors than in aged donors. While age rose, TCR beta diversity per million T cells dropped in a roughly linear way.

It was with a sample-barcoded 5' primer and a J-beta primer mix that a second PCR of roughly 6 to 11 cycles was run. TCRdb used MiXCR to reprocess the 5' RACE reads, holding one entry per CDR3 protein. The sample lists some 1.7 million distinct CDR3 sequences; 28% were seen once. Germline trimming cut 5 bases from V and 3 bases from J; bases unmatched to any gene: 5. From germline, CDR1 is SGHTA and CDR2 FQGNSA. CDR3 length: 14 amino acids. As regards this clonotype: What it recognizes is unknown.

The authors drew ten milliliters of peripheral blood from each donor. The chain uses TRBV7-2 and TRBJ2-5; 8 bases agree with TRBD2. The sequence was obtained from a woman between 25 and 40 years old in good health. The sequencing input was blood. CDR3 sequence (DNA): TGTGCCAGCAGCCCCGATAGCGGGAAAGAGACCCAGTACTTC. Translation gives CASSPDSGKETQYF.